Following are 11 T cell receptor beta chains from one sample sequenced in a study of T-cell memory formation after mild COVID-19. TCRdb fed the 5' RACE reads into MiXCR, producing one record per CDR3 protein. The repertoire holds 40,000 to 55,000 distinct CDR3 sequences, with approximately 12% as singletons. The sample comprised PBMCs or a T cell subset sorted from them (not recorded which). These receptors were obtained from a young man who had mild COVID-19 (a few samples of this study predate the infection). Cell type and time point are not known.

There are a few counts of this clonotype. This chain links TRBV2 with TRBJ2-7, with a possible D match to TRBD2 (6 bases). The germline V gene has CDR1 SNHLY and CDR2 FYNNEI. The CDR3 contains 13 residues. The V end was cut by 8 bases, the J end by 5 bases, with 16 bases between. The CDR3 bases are TGTGCCAGCCGGCGTGCGGGGACGAACGAGCAGTACTTC. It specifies CASRRAGTNEQYF.

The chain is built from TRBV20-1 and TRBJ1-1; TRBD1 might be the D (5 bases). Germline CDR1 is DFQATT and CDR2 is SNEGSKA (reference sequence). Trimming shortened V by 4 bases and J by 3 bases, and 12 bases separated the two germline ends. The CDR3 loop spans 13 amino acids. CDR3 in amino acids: CSATPMGDTEAFF. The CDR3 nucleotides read TGCAGTGCTACCCCCATGGGGGACACTGAAGCTTTCTTT.

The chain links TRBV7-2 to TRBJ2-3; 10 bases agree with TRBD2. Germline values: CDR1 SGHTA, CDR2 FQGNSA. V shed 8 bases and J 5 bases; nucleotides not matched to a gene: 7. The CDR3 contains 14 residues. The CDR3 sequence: CASGASGGVDTQYF. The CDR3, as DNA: TGTGCCAGCGGGGCTAGCGGGGGTGTAGATACGCAGTATTTT.

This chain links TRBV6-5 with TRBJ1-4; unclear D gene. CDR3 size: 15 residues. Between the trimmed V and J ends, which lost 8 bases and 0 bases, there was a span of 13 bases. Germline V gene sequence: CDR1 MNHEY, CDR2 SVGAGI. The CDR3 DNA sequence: TGTGCCAGCCAGCCCCTAGGAGCAACTAATGAAAAACTGTTTTTT. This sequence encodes CASQPLGATNEKLFF.

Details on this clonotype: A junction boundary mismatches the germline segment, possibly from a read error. Here the CDR3 DNA reads TGTGCCAGCAGTTTAGGACAGGACAATCAGCCCCAGCATTTT. It specifies CASSLGQDNQPQHF. The gene calls are TRBV7-9 and TRBJ1-5; 7 nucleotides line up with TRBD1. From germline, CDR1 is SEHNR and CDR2 FQNEAQ (reference sequence). CDR3 length equals 14 residues. The entire variable domain, with the rest obtained from reference TRBV7-9 and TRBJ1-5, is as follows: DTGVSQNPRHKITKRGQNVTFRCDPISEHNRLYWYRQTLGQGPEFLTYFQNEAQLEKSRLLSDRFSAERPKGSFSTLEIQRTEQGDSAMYLCASSLGQDNQPQHFGDGTRLSIL.

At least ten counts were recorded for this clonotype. The CDR3, as DNA: TGTGCCAGCAGCAGAGAGACCCAGTACTTC. Amino acid sequence: CASSRETQYF. The chain uses TRBV28 and TRBJ2-5; D gene ambiguous. Germline lookup yields CDR1 MDHEN and CDR2 SYDVKM. The CDR3 covers 10 residues. With 6 bases removed from V and 4 bases from J, the gap between germline ends came to 3 bases.

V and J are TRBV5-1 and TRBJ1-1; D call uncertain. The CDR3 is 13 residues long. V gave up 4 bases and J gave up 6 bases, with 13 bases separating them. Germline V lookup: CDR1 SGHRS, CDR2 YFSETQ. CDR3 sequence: CASSGGRVAEAFF. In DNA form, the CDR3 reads TGCGCCAGCAGCGGTGGAAGGGTCGCTGAAGCTTTCTTT.

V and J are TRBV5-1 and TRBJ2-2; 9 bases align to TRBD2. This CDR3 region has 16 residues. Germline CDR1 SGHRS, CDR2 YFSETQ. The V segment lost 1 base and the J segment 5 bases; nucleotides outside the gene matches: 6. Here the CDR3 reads CASSLTISGGTGELFF. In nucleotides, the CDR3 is TGCGCCAGCAGCTTGACTATTAGCGGGGGAACCGGGGAGCTGTTTTTT.

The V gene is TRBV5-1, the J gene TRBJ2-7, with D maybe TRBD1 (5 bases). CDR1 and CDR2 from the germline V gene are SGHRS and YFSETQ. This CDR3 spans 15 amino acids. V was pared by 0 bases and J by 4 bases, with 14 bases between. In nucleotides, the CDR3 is TGCGCCAGCAGCTTGGTAAGGGGTACGCTGTACGAGCAGTACTTC. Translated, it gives CASSLVRGTLYEQYF.

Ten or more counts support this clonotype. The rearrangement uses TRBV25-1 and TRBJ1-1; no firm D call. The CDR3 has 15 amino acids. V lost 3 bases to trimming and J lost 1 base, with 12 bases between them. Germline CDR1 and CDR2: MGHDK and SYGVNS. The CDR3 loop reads CASSESKDANTEAFF. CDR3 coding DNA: TGTGCCAGCAGTGAGTCTAAGGACGCGAACACTGAAGCTTTCTTT.

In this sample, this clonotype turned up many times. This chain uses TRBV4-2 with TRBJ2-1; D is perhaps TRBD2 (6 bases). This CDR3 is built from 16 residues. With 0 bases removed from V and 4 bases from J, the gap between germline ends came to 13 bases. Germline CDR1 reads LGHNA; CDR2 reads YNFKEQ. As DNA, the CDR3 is TGTGCCAGCAGCCAAGATGTGGGGGAGGCTTACAATGAGCAGTTCTTC. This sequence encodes CASSQDVGEAYNEQFF.